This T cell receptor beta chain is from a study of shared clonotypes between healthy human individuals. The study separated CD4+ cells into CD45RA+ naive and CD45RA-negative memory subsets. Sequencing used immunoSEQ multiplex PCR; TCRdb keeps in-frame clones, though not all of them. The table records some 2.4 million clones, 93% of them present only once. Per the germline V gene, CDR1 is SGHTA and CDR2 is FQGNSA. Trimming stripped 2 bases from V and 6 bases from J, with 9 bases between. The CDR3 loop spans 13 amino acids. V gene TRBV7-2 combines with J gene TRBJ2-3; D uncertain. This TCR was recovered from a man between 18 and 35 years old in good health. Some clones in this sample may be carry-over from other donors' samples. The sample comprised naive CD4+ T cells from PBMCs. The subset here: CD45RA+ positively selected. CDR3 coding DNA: TGTGCCAGCAGCTTAACGACTTCCGATACGCAGTATTTT. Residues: CASSLTTSDTQYF. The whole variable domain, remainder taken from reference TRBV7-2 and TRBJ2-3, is GAGVSQSPSNKVTEKGKDVELRCDPISGHTALYWYRQSLGQGLEFLIYFQGNSAPDKSGLPSDRFSAERTGGSVSTLTIQRTQQEDSAVYLCASSLTTSDTQYFGPGTRLTVL.